Listed below are T cell receptor beta chains from one sample, sequenced in a study of T-cell memory formation after mild COVID-19. TCRdb re-derived calls from the 5' RACE reads in MiXCR, one entry per CDR3 protein. The data contain roughly 52,000 distinct CDR3 sequences, roughly 7% of them seen just once; the ten biggest clones take up roughly 1.4%. What was sequenced was PBMCs or a T cell subset sorted from them (not recorded which). The origin of the receptors is a man in his late teens or twenties who had mild COVID-19 (a few samples of this study predate the infection). Cell type and time point are not known. Each CDR3 is given without its conserved first and last residue. D genes are given only for firm matches.

j_gene: TRBJ1-3; d_gene: NA; v_gene: TRBV6-5; CDR3aa: ASQGGNTIY
j_gene: TRBJ2-7; d_gene: NA; v_gene: TRBV5-1; CDR3aa: ASTEGHEQY
j_gene: TRBJ1-6; d_gene: TRBD1; v_gene: TRBV28; CDR3aa: ASTLRGNSPLH
j_gene: TRBJ2-5; d_gene: NA; v_gene: TRBV27; CDR3aa: ASSLSGRTQY
j_gene: TRBJ2-5; d_gene: NA; v_gene: TRBV12-3/TRBV12-4; CDR3aa: ASSLSPETQY
j_gene: TRBJ2-4; d_gene: NA; v_gene: TRBV6-2/TRBV6-3; CDR3aa: ASSYGGQLAKNIQY
j_gene: TRBJ1-1; d_gene: NA; v_gene: TRBV4-1; CDR3aa: ASSQVAGRAF
j_gene: TRBJ1-1; d_gene: TRBD1; v_gene: TRBV5-1; CDR3aa: ASSYRQGVNTEAF
j_gene: TRBJ2-2; d_gene: NA; v_gene: TRBV14; CDR3aa: ASSQVGGQNTGELF
j_gene: TRBJ2-2; d_gene: NA; v_gene: TRBV7-3; CDR3aa: ASSLSPFGRNTGELF
j_gene: TRBJ2-7; d_gene: NA; v_gene: TRBV7-8; CDR3aa: ASQGWGNEQY
j_gene: TRBJ2-7; d_gene: NA; v_gene: TRBV11-2; CDR3aa: ASTSIGRVNSYEQY
j_gene: TRBJ1-4; d_gene: NA; v_gene: TRBV6-6; CDR3aa: ASSTPTGGNEKLF
j_gene: TRBJ2-5; d_gene: TRBD1; v_gene: TRBV20-1; CDR3aa: SATTGAAGGETQY
j_gene: TRBJ2-2; d_gene: NA; v_gene: TRBV25-1; CDR3aa: ASSQRTRNTGELF
j_gene: TRBJ2-7; d_gene: TRBD1; v_gene: TRBV5-1; CDR3aa: ASSPNIGTGGNEQY
j_gene: TRBJ2-1; d_gene: NA; v_gene: TRBV16; CDR3aa: ASSPGVGGYNEQF
j_gene: TRBJ2-3; d_gene: NA; v_gene: TRBV6-5; CDR3aa: ASGGAGTDTQY
j_gene: TRBJ2-2; d_gene: NA; v_gene: TRBV7-3; CDR3aa: ASSLNFHVTGELF
j_gene: TRBJ2-2; d_gene: NA; v_gene: TRBV2; CDR3aa: ASIREQGGELF
j_gene: TRBJ2-7; d_gene: TRBD1; v_gene: TRBV7-3; CDR3aa: ASSQDRVGAQY
j_gene: TRBJ2-3; d_gene: NA; v_gene: TRBV7-2; CDR3aa: ASTPFGDSADTQY
j_gene: TRBJ2-5; d_gene: NA; v_gene: TRBV21-1; CDR3aa: ASSKKVKWQGHQETQY
j_gene: TRBJ2-3; d_gene: NA; v_gene: TRBV4-2; CDR3aa: ASSQATIASTDTQY
j_gene: TRBJ2-7; d_gene: NA; v_gene: TRBV12-3/TRBV12-4; CDR3aa: ASSFETGTYEQY
j_gene: TRBJ2-7; d_gene: NA; v_gene: TRBV7-9; CDR3aa: ASSYVGGSRSYEQY
j_gene: TRBJ1-1; d_gene: NA; v_gene: TRBV6-2/TRBV6-3; CDR3aa: ASSRDGLATEAF
j_gene: TRBJ2-5; d_gene: NA; v_gene: TRBV12-3/TRBV12-4; CDR3aa: ASGRGEGETQY
j_gene: TRBJ1-2; d_gene: NA; v_gene: TRBV9; CDR3aa: ASSVEPDNYGYT
j_gene: TRBJ2-1; d_gene: NA; v_gene: TRBV7-7; CDR3aa: ASSLDPDREQF